A single sample is the source of the 9 T cell receptor beta chains below, sequenced in a study of OX40 agonist ivuxolimab in advanced cancers. Measured with immunoSEQ multiplex PCR; TCRdb has only the in-frame clones, and not every one. This table holds 30,000 to 35,000 clones, 90% found once. The sequenced sample was CD4+ or CD8+ T cells sorted from blood, obtained in a trial of the OX40 agonist ivuxolimab. These receptors all come from an adult with an advanced solid tumor such as melanoma, head and neck, liver or kidney cancer.

V usage is TRBV29-1 and J usage is TRBJ1-2; no firm D call. CDR1 is SQVTM and CDR2 is ANQGSEA in the germline V gene. The V gene lost 6 bases and the J gene lost 4 bases, with 15 bases spanning the gap. The CDR3 is 13 residues long. The CDR3 sequence is CSVQLRQAYGYTF. The DNA for the CDR3 is TGCAGCGTGCAACTCCGGCAGGCCTATGGCTACACCTTC.

The rearrangement joins TRBV28 to TRBJ1-6; D is unclear. Germline CDR1 is MDHEN and CDR2 is SYDVKM. Trimming stripped 3 bases from V and 0 bases from J, with 9 bases between. CDR3 length equals 16 residues. CDR3 in DNA: TGTGCCAGCAGTTTCGAAGAGAGCTCCTATAATTCACCCCTCCACTTT. This translates into CASSFEESSYNSPLHF. The variable domain in full, with the rest retrieved from reference TRBV28 and TRBJ1-6, is DVKVTQSSRYLVKRTGEKVFLECVQDMDHENMFWYRQDPGLGLRLIYFSYDVKMKEKGDIPEGYSVSREKKERFSLILESASTNQTSMYLCASSFEESSYNSPLHFGNGTRLTVT.

The rearrangement uses TRBV27 and TRBJ1-2, with 10 bases identical to TRBD1. The CDR3 loop spans 15 amino acids. Germline CDR1 reads MNHEY; CDR2 reads SMNVEV (reference sequence). V was clipped by 3 bases and J by 2 bases; unmatched bases: 3. CDR3 amino acids: CASSLVGQGNYGYTF. As DNA, the CDR3 is TGTGCCAGCAGTTTGGTGGGACAGGGGAACTATGGCTACACCTTC.

The chain uses TRBV4-1 and TRBJ2-7, with TRBD1 identical over 10 bases. This CDR3 contains 15 residues. Per the germline V gene, CDR1 is MGHRA and CDR2 is YSYEKL. V dropped 1 base and J dropped 3; count of bases not matched to a gene: 3. DNA of the CDR3: TGCGCCAGCAGCCAAGTAGGGACAGGGGTCTACGAGCAGTACTTC. Translated: CASSQVGTGVYEQYF.

The V and J genes are TRBV7-2 and TRBJ2-7; no reliable D call. The CDR3 has 14 amino acids. Germline V gene data show CDR1 as SGHTA and CDR2 as FQGNSA. The V end was cut by 3 bases, the J end by 3 bases, with 12 bases between. This chain's CDR3 is CASSFKGRYYEQYF. The CDR3 DNA follows: TGTGCCAGCAGCTTCAAAGGCAGATACTACGAGCAGTACTTC.

The rearrangement uses TRBV2 and TRBJ2-1, with D possibly TRBD2 on 6 matching bases. This CDR3 contains 16 residues. Trimming removed 7 bases at V and 4 bases at J, with 20 bases between. Germline CDR1 reads SNHLY; CDR2 reads FYNNEI. The CDR3 DNA sequence: TGTGCCAGCATCGCGGGACTCCCTAGCCCTTACAATGAGCAGTTCTTC. As protein: CASIAGLPSPYNEQFF.

The chain employs TRBV7-2 and TRBJ2-2; D is ambiguous. The germline gives CDR1 SGHTA, CDR2 FQGNSA. The V end lost 4 bases, the J end lost 6 bases, and 6 bases lay between the germline ends. The CDR3 runs to 12 residues. The CDR3 region is CASSSQPGELFF. The CDR3 DNA reads as TGTGCCAGCAGCTCACAACCCGGGGAGCTGTTTTTT.

The V and J genes are TRBV6-5 and TRBJ2-3; D is possibly TRBD1 (5 bases). Looked up from germline, CDR1 is MNHEY and CDR2 is SVGAGI. V lost 3 bases to trimming and J lost 2 bases, with 15 bases between them. The CDR3 is 16 residues long. This chain's CDR3 is CASSYWSDSFTDTQYF. CDR3 coding DNA: TGTGCCAGCAGTTATTGGTCCGACAGTTTCACAGATACGCAGTATTTT.

The genes are TRBV7-9 and TRBJ2-7, with 9 bases matching TRBD1. V dropped 5 bases and J dropped 2; count of bases not matched to a gene: 7. The length of the CDR3 is 15 residues. The germline V gene has CDR1 SEHNR and CDR2 FQNEAQ (reference sequence). The CDR3 spells CASSTTGGEAYEQYF. The CDR3 nucleotides read TGTGCCAGCAGCACAACAGGGGGCGAGGCCTACGAGCAGTACTTC.